Below, 17 T cell receptor beta chains from the same sample are listed, as sequenced in a study of T cell changes during pregnancy in multiple sclerosis. Data came from immunoSEQ multiplex PCR; TCRdb stores just in-frame clones and leaves some out. The data hold 15,000 or so clones, with about 91% observed a single time. Specimen: CD8+ T cells from peripheral blood mononuclear cells, collected in the second trimester of pregnancy. Source of these receptors: a female donor in good health, enrolled as a control in a pregnancy study.

The chain combines TRBV1 with TRBJ1-6; no check of the table's D call, TRBD1, against the DNA was made. TRBV1 is a pseudogene locus. The CDR3 loop spans 13 amino acids. Here the CDR3 DNA reads TGCACCAGCAGCGGGGGACAGGGGGTCCCCCTCCACTTT. Protein product: CTSSGGQGVPLHF.

The chain couples TRBV7-9 to TRBJ2-3; 7 nucleotides match TRBD2. Per germline, CDR1 SEHNR and CDR2 FQNEAQ (reference sequence). After removal of 5 bases from V and 2 bases from J, the junction contained 10 bases not matched to a gene. This CDR3 has 16 residues. The CDR3 loop is CASSGRDGSFTDTQYF. Here the CDR3 DNA reads TGTGCCAGCAGCGGGAGGGACGGTTCCTTCACAGATACGCAGTATTTT.

This rearrangement joins TRBV6-6 to TRBJ1-1; no reliable D call. This CDR3 has 12 residues. V shed 4 bases and J shed 0 bases, with 3 bases lying between them. Germline CDR1 is MNHNY and CDR2 is SVGAGI (reference sequence). The CDR3 loop reads CASSFMNTEAFF. The DNA of the CDR3 is TGTGCCAGCAGTTTTATGAACACTGAAGCTTTCTTT.

This clone was seen once. This chain uses TRBV6-1 with TRBJ2-1; maybe TRBD2 (6 bases). The CDR3 consists of 18 residues. V shed 2 bases and J shed 9 bases, with 26 bases lying between them. Per germline, CDR1 MNHNS and CDR2 SASEGT. The CDR3 region is CASSEYEPLAAPHSEQFF. The CDR3 nucleotides are TGTGCCAGCAGTGAATATGAACCCTTAGCGGCTCCCCATTCTGAGCAGTTCTTC.

V is TRBV6-1 and J is TRBJ2-7; perhaps TRBD1 as D (6 bases). Germline V gene lookup returns CDR1 MNHNS and CDR2 SASEGT. The CDR3 is 15 amino acids. V lost 3 bases to trimming and J lost 4 bases, with 16 bases between them. The CDR3 sequence: CASSERDFTGYEQYF. In nucleotides, the CDR3 is TGTGCCAGCAGTGAGCGAGACTTCACAGGGTACGAGCAGTACTTC.

Within the sample, this clone is large. The chain is built from TRBV4-1 and TRBJ2-2; 7 positions match TRBD1. Germline CDR1 and CDR2: MGHRA and YSYEKL. The V and J ends lost 3 bases and 5 bases, in that order; junction bases with no gene match: 6. The CDR3 spans 15 residues. CDR3 coding DNA: TGCGCCAGCAGCCAGCCCGACAGGGTTACCGGGGAGCTGTTTTTT. Translated: CASSQPDRVTGELFF.

This rearrangement joins TRBV6-5 to TRBJ2-3; 11 bases line up with TRBD2. Germline CDR1 is MNHEY and CDR2 is SVGAGI. This CDR3 comprises 15 residues. J lost 6 bases, V lost 5 bases, and 7 bases had no gene match. The CDR3 loop is CASSGGLAVVDTQYF. CDR3 coding DNA: TGTGCCAGCAGTGGGGGACTAGCGGTTGTGGATACGCAGTATTTT.

J is TRBJ2-1 and V is TRBV5-1; 8 nucleotides agree with TRBD1. CDR1 and CDR2 (germline): SGHRS, YFSETQ. This CDR3 contains 15 residues. V gave up 3 bases and J gave up 4 bases; unmatched junction bases: 6. The chain's CDR3 is CASSSTGTGYNEQFF. The CDR3 DNA reads as TGCGCCAGCAGCTCTACCGGGACAGGATACAATGAGCAGTTCTTC.

This sequence joins TRBV18 and TRBJ2-3; D unresolved. V lost 6 bases, J lost 1 base, and 20 bases lay in between. The CDR3 sequence is 17 residues long. Germline CDR1 is KGHSH and CDR2 is LQKENI. CDR3 nucleotide sequence: TGTGCCAGCTCTACCCTATTGTGGGCGAAGGGCACAGATACGCAGTATTTT. This encodes CASSTLLWAKGTDTQYF. The full variable domain, in which reference TRBV18 and TRBJ2-3 provide the parts outside the CDR3, is NAGVMQNPRHLVRRRGQEARLRCSPMKGHSHVYWYRQLPEEGLKFMVYLQKENIIDESGMPKERFSAEFPKEGPSILRIQQVVRGDSAAYFCASSTLLWAKGTDTQYFGPGTRLTVL.

V usage is TRBV6-6 and J usage is TRBJ2-2; D unresolved. Trimming took off 0 bases at V and 6 bases at J, with 2 bases between the two ends. Looked up from germline, CDR1 is MNHNY and CDR2 is SVGAGI (reference sequence). This CDR3 is 12 amino acids long. This CDR3 reads CASSYSAGELFF. The CDR3 coding sequence is TGTGCCAGCAGTTACTCCGCCGGGGAGCTGTTTTTT.

The chain is built from TRBV7-6 and TRBJ2-7; 9 bases fit TRBD2. Germline V gene sequence: CDR1 SGHVS, CDR2 FNYEAQ. The J segment lost 2 bases and the V segment lost 5 bases, leaving 10 bases of the junction unmatched. The CDR3 has 16 residues. The CDR3, as DNA: TGTGCCAGCAGCCCCAGGAGGCTAGCGGGGACCTACGAGCAGTACTTC. Translation: CASSPRRLAGTYEQYF.

This clone showed up just once. The chain couples TRBV5-1 to TRBJ1-2; 7 bases line up with TRBD1. Per germline, CDR1 SGHRS and CDR2 YFSETQ. The CDR3 length is 17 residues. Trimming cost V 4 bases and J 2 bases; bases outside gene matches: 14. In nucleotides, the CDR3 is TGCGCCAGCAGCCTGGGCCGAGGGGGCGATGACAACTATGGCTACACCTTC. This gives the protein CASSLGRGGDDNYGYTF.

The chain uses TRBV29-1 and TRBJ2-7, with 7 bases aligning to TRBD1. Germline V gene data show CDR1 as SQVTM and CDR2 as ANQGSEA. The CDR3 sequence is 14 residues long. V shed 7 bases, J shed 2 bases, and the junction held 11 bases outside the gene matches. CDR3 amino acids: CSATGPGFPYEQYF. The CDR3 DNA is TGCAGCGCGACAGGGCCGGGGTTTCCCTACGAGCAGTACTTC.

The rearrangement links TRBV5-1 to TRBJ1-3; D is perhaps TRBD1 (6 bases). V lost 6 bases and J lost 4, with 41 bases in between. Germline V gene sequence: CDR1 SGHRS, CDR2 YFSETQ. The CDR3 runs 23 residues. CDR3 region: CASTYGGGAYLPRADQAGNTIYF. Written as DNA, the CDR3 is TGCGCCAGCACGTACGGGGGGGGCGCCTATCTCCCAAGGGCCGATCAGGCAGGAAACACCATATATTTT.

This clone was observed a single time. The CDR3 DNA reads as TGTGCCAGCAGCTTGGGGGGGCCTGACTATGGCTACACCTTC. Translated: CASSLGGPDYGYTF. The V and J genes are TRBV5-4 and TRBJ1-2, with a weak D call TRBD1 (6 bases). The CDR3 is 14 residues long. V lost 0 bases and J lost 3, with 9 bases in between. From germline, CDR1 is SGHNT and CDR2 YYREEE (reference sequence).

The chain combines TRBV5-1 with TRBJ1-1; perhaps TRBD1 as D (6 bases). Trimming stripped 7 bases from V and 0 bases from J, with 10 bases between. This CDR3 region has 13 residues. Germline V lookup: CDR1 SGHRS, CDR2 YFSETQ. Here the CDR3 reads CASLGDMNTEAFF. DNA for the CDR3: TGCGCCAGCTTGGGGGACATGAACACTGAAGCTTTCTTT.

In DNA, the CDR3 is TGTGCCAGCAGCTTCCCCAGCGGGGGACCCTACAATGAGCAGTTCTTC. Its protein is CASSFPSGGPYNEQFF. The V gene is TRBV5-5, the J gene TRBJ2-1; 8 bases fit TRBD2. Looked up from germline, CDR1 is SGHKS and CDR2 is YYEKEE (reference sequence). The ends lost 2 bases at V and 2 bases at J; junction bases unmatched: 6. CDR3 length: 16 amino acids.